These 17 T cell receptor beta chains were sequenced from one sample in a study of CD8+ T cells in alopecia areata. RNA was extracted and reverse transcribed into cDNA as the sequencing template. Profiled with immunoSEQ multiplex PCR; TCRdb holds only in-frame clones, not every one. The data contain 90,000 to 150,000 clones, around 64% of them singletons. The sample consisted of CD4+ T cells sorted from blood. Receptors originate from a human donor in good health.

The chain recombines TRBV30 with TRBJ1-6; weak D call: TRBD1 (5 bases). The germline gives CDR1 GTSNPN, CDR2 SVGIG (reference sequence). There are 13 residues in the CDR3. Trimming took off 3 bases at V and 7 bases at J, with 10 bases between the two ends. In DNA, the CDR3 is TGTGCCTGGAGAGGGACTGAGAATTCACCCCTCCACTTT. Amino acids: CAWRGTENSPLHF.

This chain joins TRBV28 and TRBJ1-3; TRBD1 matches at 7 bases. This CDR3 has 16 amino acids. Germline trimming cut 4 bases from V and 1 base from J; bases unmatched to any gene: 7. Germline CDR1 MDHEN, CDR2 SYDVKM. CDR3 protein: CASSYNRGISGNTIYF. In nucleotides, the CDR3 is TGTGCCAGCAGTTATAACAGGGGAATATCTGGAAACACCATATATTTT. Looking up the rest from reference TRBV28 and TRBJ1-3 gives the full variable domain: DVKVTQSSRYLVKRTGEKVFLECVQDMDHENMFWYRQDPGLGLRLIYFSYDVKMKEKGDIPEGYSVSREKKERFSLILESASTNQTSMYLCASSYNRGISGNTIYFGEGSWLTVV.

The rearrangement joins TRBV6-5 to TRBJ2-7; 8 bases align to TRBD1. Germline assignment: CDR1 MNHEY and CDR2 SVGAGI. J was trimmed by 6 bases and V by 7 bases; bases with no gene match: 11. The CDR3 loop spans 14 amino acids. In DNA, the CDR3 is TGTGCCAGCAAGACAGGGGCGTTTTATGGCGAGCAGTACTTC. It yields the protein CASKTGAFYGEQYF.

This rearrangement joins TRBV7-9 to TRBJ1-1; a weak D match, TRBD1 (6 bases). CDR3 size: 13 residues. Germline V gene data show CDR1 as SEHNR and CDR2 as FQNEAQ (reference sequence). The V end lost 9 bases, the J end lost 11 bases, and 22 bases lay between the germline ends. The chain's CDR3 is CASTSGAGRVAFF. CDR3 nucleotide sequence: TGTGCCAGTACTTCAGGGGCAGGGAGGGTCGCTTTCTTT.

This clone has more than one count but fewer than ten. The V and J genes are TRBV6-4 and TRBJ2-4; D not certain. The V and J ends lost 0 bases and 6 bases respectively, with 6 bases between them. The CDR3 totals 13 residues. Germline V gene data show CDR1 as MRHNA and CDR2 as SNTAGT. CDR3 nucleotides: TGTGCCAGCAGTGACTCAGGTGGAAACATTCAGTACTTC. It specifies CASSDSGGNIQYF.

The V and J genes are TRBV7-9 and TRBJ2-5; 8 positions agree with TRBD2. J gave up 1 base and V 8 bases, and 15 bases lay outside the gene matches. Germline-derived CDR1 and CDR2 are SEHNR and FQNEAQ (reference sequence). CDR3 length: 17 amino acids. DNA of the CDR3: TGTGCCAGCTCCTCGGAGGAGGCGGGGGGCCTCCAAGAGACCCAGTACTTC. As protein: CASSSEEAGGLQETQYF.

There are a few counts of this clone. The chain joins TRBV5-1 to TRBJ2-6; 7 bases are a match to TRBD1. The CDR3 is made up of 15 amino acids. J lost 2 bases, V lost 4 bases, and 3 bases had no gene match. Germline V gives CDR1 SGHRS, CDR2 YFSETQ. As DNA, the CDR3 is TGCGCCAGCAGCGTGCAGGGGGCTGGGGCCAACGTCCTGACTTTC. Translation: CASSVQGAGANVLTF.

This sequence joins TRBV19 and TRBJ2-3; D unresolved. V was trimmed by 6 bases and J by 3 bases, leaving 10 bases between them. Germline CDR1 is LNHDA and CDR2 is SQIVND (reference sequence). The CDR3 is 13 amino acids. As DNA, the CDR3 is TGTGCCAGTAGCTTCGCAGATACAGATACGCAGTATTTT. Protein sequence: CASSFADTDTQYF.

The table lists this clone with many counts. The rearrangement joins TRBV18 to TRBJ2-5; TRBD1 aligns across 7 bases. This CDR3 has 13 amino acids. Germline V gives CDR1 KGHSH, CDR2 LQKENI. Trimming took 5 bases from V and 3 from J; bases not matched to a gene: 3. The CDR3 DNA sequence: TGTGCCAGCTCATCGGGACAGAAAGAGACCCAGTACTTC. The encoded protein is CASSSGQKETQYF.

The rearrangement joins TRBV7-8 to TRBJ1-2; 7 nucleotides match TRBD1. The V segment lost 1 base and the J segment 0 bases; nucleotides outside the gene matches: 2. The V gene's germline CDR1 is SGHVS and CDR2 FQNEAQ. The CDR3 loop spans 15 amino acids. CDR3 nucleotide sequence: TGTGCCAGCAGCTTAGGACAGGGAACTAACTATGGCTACACCTTC. This sequence encodes CASSLGQGTNYGYTF.

CDR3 region: CASSVDSNTEAFF. The CDR3 nucleotides are TGTGCCAGCAGCGTAGATTCGAACACTGAAGCTTTCTTT. This chain connects TRBV9 to TRBJ1-1; D call uncertain. Germline lookup yields CDR1 SGDLS and CDR2 YYNGEE. V was pared by 0 bases and J by 1 base, with 4 bases between. This CDR3 contains 13 residues.

The chain is built from TRBV6-1 and TRBJ1-6; TRBD1 might be the D (6 bases). Germline CDR1 and CDR2: MNHNS and SASEGT. CDR3 length: 13 residues. With 4 bases removed from V and 7 bases from J, the gap between germline ends came to 8 bases. The DNA of the CDR3 is TGTGCCAGCAGTGGGGACACCAATTCACCCCTCCACTTT. Translation: CASSGDTNSPLHF.

The chain recombines TRBV18 with TRBJ1-4; D might be TRBD1 (6 bases). Trimming removed 5 bases from V and 7 bases from J, with 17 bases in between. Germline V gives CDR1 KGHSH, CDR2 LQKENI. CDR3 length: 15 residues. The CDR3 spells CASSEDRLRSEKLFF. CDR3 sequence (DNA): TGTGCCAGCTCAGAAGACAGGCTTCGGTCTGAAAAACTGTTTTTT. The full variable domain, rest sourced from reference TRBV18 and TRBJ1-4, is NAGVMQNPRHLVRRRGQEARLRCSPMKGHSHVYWYRQLPEEGLKFMVYLQKENIIDESGMPKERFSAEFPKEGPSILRIQQVVRGDSAAYFCASSEDRLRSEKLFFGSGTQLSVL.

This clone has more than one count but fewer than ten. The rearrangement links TRBV5-6 to TRBJ2-5; 9 positions match TRBD2. With V trimmed by 7 bases and J by 4 bases, 8 bases remained unmatched. The CDR3 is made up of 14 amino acids. CDR1 and CDR2 (germline): SGHDT, YYEEEE. The CDR3 bases are TGTGCCAGCTGGGGACTAGCCAAGGGAGAGACCCAGTACTTC. Residues: CASWGLAKGETQYF.

In this sample, this clone turned up many times. This rearrangement joins TRBV2 to TRBJ1-4; 8 bases map to TRBD1. Losses at the gene ends were 5 bases for V and 7 bases for J; bases not matched to a gene: 6. Germline loops: CDR1 SNHLY, CDR2 FYNNEI. This CDR3 contains 14 residues. CDR3 DNA sequence: TGTGCCAGCAGTCTCGGACAGGGTGTTGAAAAACTGTTTTTT. Translation: CASSLGQGVEKLFF. The entire variable domain, with the rest obtained from reference TRBV2 and TRBJ1-4, is as follows: EPEVTQTPSHQVTQMGQEVILRCVPISNHLYFYWYRQILGQKVEFLVSFYNNEISEKSEIFDDQFSVERPDGSNFTLKIRSTKLEDSAMYFCASSLGQGVEKLFFGSGTQLSVL.

The V and J genes are TRBV2 and TRBJ2-1; D remains ambiguous. CDR1 is SNHLY and CDR2 is FYNNEI in the germline V gene. The CDR3 is 10 residues long. V shed 7 bases and J shed 5 bases, with 3 bases lying between them. The CDR3 region has the DNA TGTGCCAGCAAGGACAATGAGCAGTTCTTC. As protein: CASKDNEQFF.

This clone was counted a single time. This sequence joins TRBV30 and TRBJ2-3; 8 nucleotides agree with TRBD1. J gave up 14 bases and V 4 bases, and 11 bases lay outside the gene matches. Per germline, CDR1 GTSNPN and CDR2 SVGIG (reference sequence). The CDR3 contains 12 residues. CDR3 protein: CAWTRWTGFSYF. CDR3 DNA: TGTGCCTGGACCCGGTGGACAGGGTTTTCGTATTTT.